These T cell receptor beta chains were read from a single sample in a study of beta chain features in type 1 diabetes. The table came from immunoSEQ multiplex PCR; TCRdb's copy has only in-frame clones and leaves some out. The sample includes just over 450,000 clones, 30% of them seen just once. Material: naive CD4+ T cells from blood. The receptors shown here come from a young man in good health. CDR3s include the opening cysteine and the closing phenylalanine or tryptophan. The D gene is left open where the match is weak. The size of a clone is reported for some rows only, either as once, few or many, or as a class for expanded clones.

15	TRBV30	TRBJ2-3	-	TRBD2	TGTGCCTGGAGCCGGACTAGCGGGAGTCCTGCTACGCAGTATTTT	CAWSRTSGSPATQYF
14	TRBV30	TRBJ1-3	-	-	TGTGCCTGGAGTGTACCCAACTCTGGAAACACCATATATTTT	CAWSVPNSGNTIYF
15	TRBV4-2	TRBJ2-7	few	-	TGTGCCAGCAGCCAAGCGGGCCAAACTTTATACGAGCAGTACTTC	CASSQAGQTLYEQYF
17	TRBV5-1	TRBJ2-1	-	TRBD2	TGCGCCAGCAGCTCATTAGCGGGGACTAGCTCCTACAATGAGCAGTTCTTC	CASSSLAGTSSYNEQFF
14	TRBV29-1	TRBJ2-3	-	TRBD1	TGCAGCGTGGGGGACAGGGGTGGGACAGATACGCAGTATTTT	CSVGDRGGTDTQYF
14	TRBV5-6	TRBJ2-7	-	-	TGTGCCAGCACCTTCGGCAGGTTTTCCTACGAGCAGTACTTC	CASTFGRFSYEQYF
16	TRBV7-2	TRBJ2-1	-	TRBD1	TGTGCCAGCAGCCCCTGGGGACAGGCTCTCTACAATGAGCAGTTCTTC	CASSPWGQALYNEQFF
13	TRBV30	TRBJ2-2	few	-	TGTGCCTGGAGTGTAGGATTCAGCGGGGAGCTGTTTTTT	CAWSVGFSGELFF
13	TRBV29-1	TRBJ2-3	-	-	TGCAGCGTTAGGACAGTCCTCACAGATACGCAGTATTTT	CSVRTVLTDTQYF
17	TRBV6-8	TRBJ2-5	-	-	TGTGCCAGCAGTTACTTGAAAAGACTTGGATATCAAGAGACCCAGTACTTC	CASSYLKRLGYQETQYF
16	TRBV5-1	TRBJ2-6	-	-	TGCGCCAGCAGCTTCGCCCCCTTCGCCGGGGCCAACGTCCTGACTTTC	CASSFAPFAGANVLTF
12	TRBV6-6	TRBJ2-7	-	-	TGTGCCAGCAGTACACAGGGATCCGAGCAGTACTTC	CASSTQGSEQYF
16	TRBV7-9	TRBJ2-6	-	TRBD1	TGTGCCAGCAGCTTGGGACAGGGAACTGGGGCCAACGTCCTGACTTTC	CASSLGQGTGANVLTF
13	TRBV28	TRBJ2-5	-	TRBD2	TGTGCCAGCAGATTGACTAGCGAAGAGACCCAGTACTTC	CASRLTSEETQYF
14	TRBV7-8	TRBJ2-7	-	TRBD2	TGTGCCAGCAGTAAGCGGGAGGGCTCGTACGAGCAGTACTTC	CASSKREGSYEQYF
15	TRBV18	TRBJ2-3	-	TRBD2	TGTGCCAGCCGCTGGGCCAGCGGGGGCGCAGATACGCAGTATTTT	CASRWASGGADTQYF
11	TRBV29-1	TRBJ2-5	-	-	TGCAGCGTTGCCCTGGGAGAGACCCAGTACTTC	CSVALGETQYF
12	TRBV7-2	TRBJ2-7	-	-	TGTGCCAGCAGCTTATTCAGCTACGAGCAGTACTTC	CASSLFSYEQYF
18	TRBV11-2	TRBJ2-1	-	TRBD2	TGTGCCAGCAGCCAAGAATACGGGAGGGCTGGCTCCTACAATGAGCAGTTCTTC	CASSQEYGRAGSYNEQFF
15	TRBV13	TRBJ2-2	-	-	TGTGCCAGCAGCTTAGTTCCAGGGTCCACCGGGGAGCTGTTTTTT	CASSLVPGSTGELFF
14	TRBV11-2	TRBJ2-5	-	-	TGTGCCAGCAGCTCCACGGATCGGGGGGAGACCCAGTACTTC	CASSSTDRGETQYF
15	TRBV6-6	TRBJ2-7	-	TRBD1	TGTGCCAGCAGCCTCGGGACAGCCAGCGTGGGCGAGCAGTACTTC	CASSLGTASVGEQYF
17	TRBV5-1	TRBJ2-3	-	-	TGCGCCAGCAGCTTAACGCTGGGTGGGCAGATACAAGATACGCAGTATTTT	CASSLTLGGQIQDTQYF
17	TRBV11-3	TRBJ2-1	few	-	TGTGCCAGCAGCTTACGGGGTAGCGGATTCTCCTACAATGAGCAGTTCTTC	CASSLRGSGFSYNEQFF
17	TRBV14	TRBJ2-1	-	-	TGTGCCAGCAGCCAAGATCAGGGGAGGGCCGGGGATGGTGAGCAGTTCTTC	CASSQDQGRAGDGEQFF
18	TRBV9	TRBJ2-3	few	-	TGTGCCAGCAGCGGACCCTCTCTTCGGACTCACTCGAGTTATACGCAGTATTTT	CASSGPSLRTHSSYTQYF
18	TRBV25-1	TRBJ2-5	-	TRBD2	TGTGCCAGCAGTGACCAAGGTAGCGGGAGGGCCATTGCAGAGACCCAGTACTTC	CASSDQGSGRAIAETQYF
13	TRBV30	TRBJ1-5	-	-	TGTGCCTGGAATAGGGTGGGCAATCAGCCCCAGCATTTT	CAWNRVGNQPQHF
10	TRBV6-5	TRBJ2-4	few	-	TGTGCCAGCAGGGGAGACATTCAGTACTTC	CASRGDIQYF
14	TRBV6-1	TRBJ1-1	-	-	TGTGCCAGCAGACCCGGGGCTAGCTGGACTGAAGCTTTCTTT	CASRPGASWTEAFF
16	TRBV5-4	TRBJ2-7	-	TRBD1	TGTGCCAGCAGCCTCGGCGGGTGGGACAGGGTAAGAGAGCAGTACTTC	CASSLGGWDRVREQYF
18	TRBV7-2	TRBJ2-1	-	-	TGTGCCAGCAGCTCCTACCTTGGTAGTAGCTCCCTCCACAATGAGCAGTTCTTC	CASSSYLGSSSLHNEQFF
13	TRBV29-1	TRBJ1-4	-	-	TGCAGCGTCTCGGGCGCAACTAATGAAAAACTGTTTTTT	CSVSGATNEKLFF
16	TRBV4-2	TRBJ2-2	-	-	TGTGCCAGCAGCCAAGAGGGTCGCCTGAACACCGGGGAGCTGTTTTTT	CASSQEGRLNTGELFF
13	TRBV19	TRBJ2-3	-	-	TGTGCCAGTAGCGCAGGGGGCACAGATACGCAGTATTTT	CASSAGGTDTQYF
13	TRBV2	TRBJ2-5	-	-	TGTGCCAGCAGTGGTCAGAGCCAAGAGACCCAGTACTTC	CASSGQSQETQYF
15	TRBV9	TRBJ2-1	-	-	TGTGCCAGCAGTTCCAGCGGAGGCTCCTACAATGAGCAGTTCTTC	CASSSSGGSYNEQFF